This TCR beta chain was sequenced for a study of blood T cell repertoires in COVID-19 (TCRdb year 2020). Concerning the study at large: Samples covering the acute and convalescent phases of COVID-19 were provided by collaborators in the United States, Italy and Spain. The prospective study material was composed of cDNA or gDNA derived from T cells, B-cell-depleted T cells, or PBMCs. Subjects who had been exposed to COVID-19, were actively infected with it, or had recovered from it provided the deeply sampled blood TCRbeta repertoires that made up the dataset. The repertoires were released in a freely available public database intended as a resource for research on the immune response to SARS-CoV-2. The samples were drawn from the first 160 participants of the ongoing ImmuneRACE study and from 1,254 subjects provided by 6 global collaborators. A de-identified subject ID, COVID-19 status, age in years and sex were almost always included in the sample metadata. Where available, HLA class I and class II types were taken from metadata supplied by the sample provider and were not determined by assay-based typing. The research as a whole found: The quantity of clinical and demographic metadata differed by source and by participant and was supplied without curation.

TCRbeta CDR3 regions were amplified from genomic DNA using the immunoSEQ Assay, a bias-controlled multiplex PCR. In the source study's methods: Nucleated cell counts per sample were estimated from amplification of reference gene primers within the assay. Sequence reads were collapsed and filtered to measure the absolute abundance of every unique TCRbeta CDR3 rearrangement. For each sample, productive Simpson clonality was calculated as the square root of Simpson's diversity index over productive rearrangements. In TCRdb, the immuneACCESS table is reduced to in-frame sequences with V and J assigned. These tables do not hold every clone; where another copy was compared, an unresolved V gene accounts for under half, and the others remain unexplained. V, J and clone size reflect that table, while D and trimming were determined from the DNA. The sample profile shows about 37,000 clones; 89% of them were found once. The ten most abundant clones make up 5.5% to 7.5% of the sample.

There are 15 amino acids in the CDR3, from cysteine to phenylalanine inclusive. Left in the record is the CDR3 DNA by itself, 45 bases read in frame from the first base. V is shortened by 0 bases, J by 2 bases, and the region joining them spans 10 bases. Sequences SGDLS (CDR1) and YYNGEE (CDR2) are obtained from the germline V gene. Whole blood was collected in K2EDTA tubes by collaborating institutions according to the institutions' own protocols. Collaborator samples were shipped for TCRbeta analysis as frozen whole blood, isolated PBMCs, or DNA extracted from either sample type. This clone was counted once. Its target antigen remains unknown. No much larger clone is present one base from it, and per-base qualities are unavailable.

The chain is assembled from TRBV9 and TRBJ2-3; D gene: possibly TRBD1, on 6 matching bases. The source of this sequence is a human donor in a cohort sampled during active COVID-19. Specimen: peripheral blood. The nucleotide sequence reads as follows: TGTGCCAGCAGCGTAGGGGGGCAGTTCACAGATACGCAGTATTTT. This translates into CASSVGGQFTDTQYF.